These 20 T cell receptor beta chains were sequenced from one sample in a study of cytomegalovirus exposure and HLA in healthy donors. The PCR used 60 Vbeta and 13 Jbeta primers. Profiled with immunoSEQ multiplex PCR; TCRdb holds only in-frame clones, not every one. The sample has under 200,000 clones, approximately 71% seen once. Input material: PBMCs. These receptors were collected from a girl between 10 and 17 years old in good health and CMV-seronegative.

CDR3 protein: CATSRDWRETQYF. In DNA, the CDR3 is TGTGCCACCAGCAGAGATTGGAGGGAGACCCAGTACTTC. The chain has TRBV15 and TRBJ2-5; weak D call: TRBD2 (5 bases). This CDR3 has 13 residues. Trimming stripped 0 bases from V and 5 bases from J, with 7 bases between. The germline V gene has CDR1 LNHNV and CDR2 YYDKDF (reference sequence).

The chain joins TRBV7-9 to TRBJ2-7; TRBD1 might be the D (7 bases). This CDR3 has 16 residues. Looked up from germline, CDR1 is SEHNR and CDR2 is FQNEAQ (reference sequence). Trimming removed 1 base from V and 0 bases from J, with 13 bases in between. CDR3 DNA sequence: TGTGCCAGCAGCTTAGGGGGGGACAGTACCTCCTACGAGCAGTACTTC. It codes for CASSLGGDSTSYEQYF.

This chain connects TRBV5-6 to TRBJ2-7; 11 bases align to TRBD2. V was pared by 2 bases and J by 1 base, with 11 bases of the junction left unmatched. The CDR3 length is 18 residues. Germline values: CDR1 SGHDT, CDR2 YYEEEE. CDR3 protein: CASSLLPRTSGLSYEQYF. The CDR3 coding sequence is TGTGCCAGCAGCTTACTACCTCGGACTAGCGGGTTATCCTACGAGCAGTACTTC.

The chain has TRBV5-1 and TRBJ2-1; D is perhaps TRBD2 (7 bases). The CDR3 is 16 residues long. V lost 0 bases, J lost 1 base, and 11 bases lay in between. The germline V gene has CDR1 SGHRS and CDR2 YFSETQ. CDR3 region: CASSLGGGLSYNEQFF. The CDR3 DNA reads TGCGCCAGCAGCTTGGGCGGGGGCCTATCCTACAATGAGCAGTTCTTC.

The CDR3 DNA is TGTGCCAGCAGCCCCTCGGCTAGCGGGGCTTACAATGAGCAGTTCTTC. This codes for CASSPSASGAYNEQFF. The chain joins TRBV7-9 to TRBJ2-1; 9 nucleotides match TRBD2. V lost 5 bases to trimming and J lost 4 bases; unmatched junction nucleotides: 9. The CDR3 is made up of 16 amino acids. Germline assignment: CDR1 SEHNR and CDR2 FQNEAQ (reference sequence).

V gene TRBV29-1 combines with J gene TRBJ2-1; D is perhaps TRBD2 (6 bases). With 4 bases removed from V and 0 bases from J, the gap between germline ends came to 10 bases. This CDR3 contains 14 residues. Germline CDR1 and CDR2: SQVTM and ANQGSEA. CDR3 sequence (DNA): TGCAGCGTTGTGCGGGGAGCCTCCTACAATGAGCAGTTCTTC. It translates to CSVVRGASYNEQFF.

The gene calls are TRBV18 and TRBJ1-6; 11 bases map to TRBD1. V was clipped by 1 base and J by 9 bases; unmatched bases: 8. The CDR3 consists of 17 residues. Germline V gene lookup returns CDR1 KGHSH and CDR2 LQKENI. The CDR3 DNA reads TGTGCCAGCTCACCACAGCACTTAGGACAGGGGGCTTCACCCCTCCACTTT. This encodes CASSPQHLGQGASPLHF.

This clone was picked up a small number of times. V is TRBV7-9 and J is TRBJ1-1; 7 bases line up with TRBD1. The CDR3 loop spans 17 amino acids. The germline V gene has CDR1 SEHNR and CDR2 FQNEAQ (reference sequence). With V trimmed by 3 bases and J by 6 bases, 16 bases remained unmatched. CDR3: CASSFPQKGTGVAEAFF. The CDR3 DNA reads TGTGCCAGCAGCTTCCCTCAGAAGGGTACAGGGGTGGCTGAAGCTTTCTTT.

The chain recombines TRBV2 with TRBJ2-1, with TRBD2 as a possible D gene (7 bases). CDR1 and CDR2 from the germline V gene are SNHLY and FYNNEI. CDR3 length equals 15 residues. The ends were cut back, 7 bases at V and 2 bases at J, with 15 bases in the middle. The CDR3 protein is CASMGPGGAYNEQFF. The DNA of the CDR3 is TGTGCCAGCATGGGTCCGGGGGGCGCCTACAATGAGCAGTTCTTC.

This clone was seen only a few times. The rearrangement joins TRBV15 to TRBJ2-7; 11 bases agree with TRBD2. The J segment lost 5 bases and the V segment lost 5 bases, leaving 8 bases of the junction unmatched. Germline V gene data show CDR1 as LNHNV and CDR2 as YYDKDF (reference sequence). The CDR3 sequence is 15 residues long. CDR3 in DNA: TGTGCCACCAGCTCCCTTAGCGGGGGGGCCGACGAGCAGTACTTC. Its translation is CATSSLSGGADEQYF.

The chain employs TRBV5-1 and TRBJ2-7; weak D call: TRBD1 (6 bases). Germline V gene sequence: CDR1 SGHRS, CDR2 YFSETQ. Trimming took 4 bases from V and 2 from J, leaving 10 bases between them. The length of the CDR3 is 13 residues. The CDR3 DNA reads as TGCGCCAGCAGCCCACGGGACACCTACGAGCAGTACTTC. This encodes CASSPRDTYEQYF.

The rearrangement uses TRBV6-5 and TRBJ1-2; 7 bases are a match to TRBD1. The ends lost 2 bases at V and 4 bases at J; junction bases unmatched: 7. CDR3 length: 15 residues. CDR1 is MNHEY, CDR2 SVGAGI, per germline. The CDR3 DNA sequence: TGTGCCAGCAGTTACCTACAGACAGGGCCCTATGGCTACACCTTC. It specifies CASSYLQTGPYGYTF.

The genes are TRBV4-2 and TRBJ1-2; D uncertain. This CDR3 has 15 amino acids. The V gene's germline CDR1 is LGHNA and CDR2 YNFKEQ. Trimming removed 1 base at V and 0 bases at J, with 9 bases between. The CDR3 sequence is CASSQAAGPNYGYTF. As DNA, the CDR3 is TGTGCCAGCAGCCAAGCGGCAGGTCCTAACTATGGCTACACCTTC.

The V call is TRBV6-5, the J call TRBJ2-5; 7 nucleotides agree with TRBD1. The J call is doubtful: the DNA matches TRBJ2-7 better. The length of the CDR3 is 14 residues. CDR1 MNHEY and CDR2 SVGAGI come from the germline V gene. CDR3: CASSYFGTEYEQYF. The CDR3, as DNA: TGTGCCAGCAGTTACTTCGGGACAGAATACGAGCAGTACTTC.

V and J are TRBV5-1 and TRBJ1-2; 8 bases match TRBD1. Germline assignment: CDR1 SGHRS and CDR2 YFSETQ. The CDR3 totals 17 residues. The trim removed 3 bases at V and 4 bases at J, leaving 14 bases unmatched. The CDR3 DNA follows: TGCGCCAGCAGCTCGCCAGGGGGCGAAAGGAGTGTCTATGGCTACACCTTC. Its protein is CASSSPGGERSVYGYTF.

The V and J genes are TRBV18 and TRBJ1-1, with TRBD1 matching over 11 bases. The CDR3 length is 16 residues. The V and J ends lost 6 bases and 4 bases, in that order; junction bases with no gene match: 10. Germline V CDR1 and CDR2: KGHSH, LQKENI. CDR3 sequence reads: CASSPQAGTGGTEAFF. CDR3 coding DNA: TGTGCCAGCTCGCCTCAGGCCGGGACAGGGGGCACTGAAGCTTTCTTT.

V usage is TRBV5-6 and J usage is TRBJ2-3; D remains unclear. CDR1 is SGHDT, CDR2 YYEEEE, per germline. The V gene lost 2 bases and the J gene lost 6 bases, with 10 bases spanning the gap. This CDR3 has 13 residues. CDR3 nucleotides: TGTGCCAGCAGCTTACGACCCGGGGATACGCAGTATTTT. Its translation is CASSLRPGDTQYF.

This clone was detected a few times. CDR3 sequence reads: CATSRGPTAGSTDTQYF. Here the CDR3 DNA reads TGTGCCACCAGCAGAGGCCCCACGGCGGGGAGCACAGATACGCAGTATTTT. The rearrangement links TRBV15 to TRBJ2-3; tentative D call: TRBD2 (6 bases). There are 17 residues in the CDR3. V lost 1 base and J lost 0, with 14 bases in between. The germline V gene has CDR1 LNHNV and CDR2 YYDKDF (reference sequence).

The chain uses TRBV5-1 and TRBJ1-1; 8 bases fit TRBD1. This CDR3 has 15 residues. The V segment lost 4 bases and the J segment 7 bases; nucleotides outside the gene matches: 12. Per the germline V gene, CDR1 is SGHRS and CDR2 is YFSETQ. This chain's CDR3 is CASSGQGGEWVEAFF. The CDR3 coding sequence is TGCGCCAGCAGCGGACAGGGAGGGGAGTGGGTTGAAGCTTTCTTT.

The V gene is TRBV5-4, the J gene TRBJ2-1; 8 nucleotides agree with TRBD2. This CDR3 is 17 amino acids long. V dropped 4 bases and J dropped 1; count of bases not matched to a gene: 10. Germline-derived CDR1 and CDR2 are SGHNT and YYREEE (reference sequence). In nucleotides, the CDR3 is TGTGCCAGCAGCAAAAACCGGCGGGGGGCTTCCTACAATGAGCAGTTCTTC. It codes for CASSKNRRGASYNEQFF. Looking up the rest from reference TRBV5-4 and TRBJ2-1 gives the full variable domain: ETGVTQSPTHLIKTRGQQVTLRCSSQSGHNTVSWYQQALGQGPQFIFQYYREEENGRGNFPPRFSGLQFPNYSSELNVNALELDDSALYLCASSKNRRGASYNEQFFGPGTRLTVL.